This T cell receptor (beta chain) was captured in a study of long-term antiretroviral therapy in people with HIV. Study in general: When the earliest samples were collected, ART was typically delayed until CD4 counts fell.

The CDR3 length is 16 residues. Trimming cost V 3 bases and J 5 bases, with 20 bases left between them. In germline, CDR1 is SGHNT, CDR2 YYREEE (reference sequence). At survey level, the immunoSEQ assay was run in its v3.0 version. Sequencing efforts were directed toward about 40,000-55,000 T-cell genomes per sample. Profiled with immunoSEQ multiplex PCR; TCRdb holds only in-frame clones, not every one. The sample contains 23,000 or so clones, under 85% of which appear only once. Remarks on this clone: What it binds is unknown.

Study-wide findings and caveats: CDR3 lengths in HIV samples spanned a narrower range than controls.

The TCR originated in a man aged 25 to 45 with HIV. The V and J genes are TRBV5-4 and TRBJ1-1; tentative D call: TRBD1 (5 bases). The sample here was unsorted PBMCs, taken 2.1 years after starting antiretroviral therapy. The CDR3 sequence: CASSSIGRGAGTEAFF. CDR3 sequence (DNA): TGTGCCAGCAGCTCAATCGGGCGAGGGGCGGGTACTGAAGCTTTCTTT.